This TCR beta chain is from a study of T cell clonotyping in hematopoietic cell transplantation. Time point meaning: recipient sample about 28 days before transplant, after cytoreduction. Data came from immunoSEQ multiplex PCR; TCRdb stores just in-frame clones and leaves some out. The sample carries approximately 44,000 clones, 85% recorded once. Trimming pared 3 bases from V and 9 bases from J, leaving 17 bases between. Germline CDR1 SGHVS, CDR2 FNYEAQ. CDR3 size: 14 residues. The chain joins TRBV7-6 to TRBJ1-1, with D perhaps TRBD1 (5 bases). Specimen: peripheral blood mononuclear cells, collected before stem cell transplant. The receptor was derived from a man in his sixties with acute myeloid leukemia. Some clones in this sample may be carry-over from other donors' samples. CDR3 coding DNA: TGTGCCAGCAGCTTGGACGGAGTGGGGCAGCAAGCTTTCTTT. Amino acids: CASSLDGVGQQAFF.